Below, 25 T cell receptor beta chains from the same sample are listed, as sequenced in a study of blood T cell repertoires in COVID-19. The protocol was immunoSEQ multiplex PCR, while the TCRdb copy is restricted to in-frame clones and leaves out a portion. The sample lists approximately 250,000 clones; 80% to 90% were seen once. The specimen sequenced was peripheral blood. The source of these receptors is a woman in her 70s with COVID-19, enrolled during active disease.

The chain recombines TRBV11-2 with TRBJ1-1; no firm D call. This CDR3 spans 12 amino acids. V dropped 6 bases and J dropped 1 base, with 6 bases sitting between them. Germline V CDR1 and CDR2: SGHAT, FQNNGV. Written as DNA, the CDR3 is TGTGCCAGCAGTTACACGAACACTGAAGCTTTCTTT. This encodes CASSYTNTEAFF.

The chain joins TRBV29-1 to TRBJ1-2, with TRBD1 matching 8 bases. The CDR3 totals 11 residues. Trimming at V came to 5 bases and at J to 7 bases, leaving 3 bases not matched to a gene. Per the germline V gene, CDR1 is SQVTM and CDR2 is ANQGSEA. The CDR3, as DNA: TGCAGCGTTTTCACAGGGGGTGGCTACACCTTC. It codes for CSVFTGGGYTF.

The chain recombines TRBV19 with TRBJ1-1; 7 bases line up with TRBD1. The junction had 3 bases not matched to a gene; V was cut back by 4 bases and J by 1 base. The germline V gene encodes CDR1 LNHDA and CDR2 SQIVND (reference sequence). CDR3 length: 14 residues. The CDR3 spells CASSTTGRNTEAFF. The CDR3 nucleotides are TGTGCCAGTAGTACGACAGGGAGGAACACTGAAGCTTTCTTT.

This chain joins TRBV6-2 or TRBV6-3 and TRBJ2-2; TRBD2 matches at 7 bases. This CDR3 has 17 amino acids. With 6 bases clipped from V and 3 bases from J, the junction kept 13 bases outside the gene matches. The germline V gene encodes CDR1 MNHEY and CDR2 SVGEGT. The CDR3 loop reads CASSPTGGGYDTGELFF. For the CDR3, the DNA is TGTGCCAGCAGCCCGACGGGGGGAGGTTATGACACCGGGGAGCTGTTTTTT.

The chain is built from TRBV10-3 and TRBJ2-1, with 7 bases aligning to TRBD2. CDR1 is ENHRY and CDR2 is SYGVKD in the germline V gene. The CDR3 has 13 residues. Germline trimming cut 10 bases from V and 8 bases from J; bases unmatched to any gene: 11. CDR3 nucleotide sequence: TGTGCCACGTTATACAAGGCGGGGGATGAGCAGTTCTTC. This translates into CATLYKAGDEQFF.

The chain combines TRBV19 with TRBJ2-3; 9 bases are a match to TRBD1. Germline CDR1 is LNHDA and CDR2 is SQIVND (reference sequence). The CDR3 length is 14 residues. Germline trimming cut 7 bases from V and 3 bases from J; bases unmatched to any gene: 5. CDR3 region: CASTPGTGTDTQYF. The CDR3 DNA is TGTGCCAGTACACCCGGGACAGGGACAGATACGCAGTATTTT. Full variable domain (missing parts from reference TRBV19 and TRBJ2-3): DGGITQSPKYLFRKEGQNVTLSCEQNLNHDAMYWYRQDPGQGLRLIYYSQIVNDFQKGDIAEGYSVSREKKESFPLTVTSAQKNPTAFYLCASTPGTGTDTQYFGPGTRLTVL.

The V and J genes are TRBV24-1 and TRBJ2-7; D is unresolved. CDR1 and CDR2 (germline): KGHDR, SFDVKD. The CDR3 is 12 amino acids. The ends were cut back, 2 bases at V and 12 bases at J, with 13 bases in the middle. The CDR3 bases are TGTGCCACCAGTGATTCTTCCTCCTATTGGTACTTC. Amino acid sequence: CATSDSSSYWYF.

The chain has TRBV28 and TRBJ1-2; TRBD1 matches at 7 bases. The CDR3 totals 14 residues. Germline CDR1 reads MDHEN; CDR2 reads SYDVKM. Losses at the gene ends were 6 bases for V and 8 bases for J; bases not matched to a gene: 12. The CDR3 DNA reads TGTGCCAGCAGCTCAGACAGGGCTCCCGGGGGCTACACCTTC. It is translated as CASSSDRAPGGYTF.

The V gene is TRBV14, the J gene TRBJ2-6; D is unresolved. This CDR3 contains 18 residues. Germline CDR1 reads SGHDN; CDR2 reads FVKESK. Trimming left V 4 bases short and J 2 bases short, with 18 bases between. The CDR3 spells CASSRLQLDTPGANVLTF. The CDR3 DNA reads as TGTGCCAGCAGCCGCCTACAACTCGACACCCCTGGGGCCAACGTCCTGACTTTC.

This clone appeared a single time. This rearrangement joins TRBV18 to TRBJ2-2; 10 bases are shared with TRBD2. Germline CDR1 and CDR2: KGHSH and LQKENI. The junction had 9 bases not matched to a gene; V was cut back by 6 bases and J by 5 bases. This CDR3 is 16 amino acids long. The CDR3 reads CASSPPSGSYTGELFF. CDR3 DNA: TGTGCCAGCTCCCCCCCTAGCGGGAGTTATACCGGGGAGCTGTTTTTT.

The genes are TRBV27 and TRBJ2-7, with TRBD1 matching over 11 bases. CDR3 length: 15 amino acids. Per the germline V gene, CDR1 is MNHEY and CDR2 is SMNVEV (reference sequence). V lost 5 bases and J lost 6; bases outside the gene matches: 9. Here the CDR3 DNA reads TGTGCCAGCAGTGCCACCGGGACAGGGGGGATCGAGCAGTACTTC. Amino acid sequence: CASSATGTGGIEQYF.

This chain connects TRBV2 to TRBJ2-7; 9 bases align to TRBD1. J lost 2 bases, V lost 0 bases, and 5 bases had no gene match. The V gene's germline CDR1 is SNHLY and CDR2 FYNNEI. This CDR3 region has 16 residues. DNA of the CDR3: TGTGCCAGCAGTGAAGCTATGACAGGGGGGGCCTACGAGCAGTACTTC. It is translated as CASSEAMTGGAYEQYF. Combining the CDR3 with reference TRBV2 and TRBJ2-7 gives the whole variable domain EPEVTQTPSHQVTQMGQEVILRCVPISNHLYFYWYRQILGQKVEFLVSFYNNEISEKSEIFDDQFSVERPDGSNFTLKIRSTKLEDSAMYFCASSEAMTGGAYEQYFGPGTRLTVT.

This sequence joins TRBV7-3 and TRBJ1-1; TRBD1 matches at 8 bases. The CDR3 contains 15 residues. V was clipped by 5 bases and J by 6 bases; unmatched bases: 11. From germline, CDR1 is SGHTA and CDR2 FQGTGA. As DNA, the CDR3 is TGTGCCAGCAGCCCAGGACAGGGACTTTTCTCTGAAGCTTTCTTT. Its protein product is CASSPGQGLFSEAFF.

V is TRBV10-3 and J is TRBJ2-7, with D possibly TRBD2 on 9 matching bases. The germline CDR1 and CDR2 sequences are ENHRY and SYGVKD. Trimming cost V 10 bases and J 2 bases, with 18 bases left between them. The CDR3 length is 14 residues. CDR3 nucleotides: TGTGCCAGCAGGGGGCGGGAGGGAACCTACGAGCAGTACTTC. This sequence encodes CASRGREGTYEQYF.

This chain connects TRBV30 to TRBJ1-5; D is perhaps TRBD1 (5 bases). CDR1 GTSNPN and CDR2 SVGIG come from the germline V gene (reference sequence). This CDR3 is 13 amino acids long. V was clipped by 5 bases and J by 7 bases, with 15 bases between them. CDR3 DNA sequence: TGTGCCTGGTCCGGGGGTACCCGGCAGCCCCAGCATTTT. It encodes CAWSGGTRQPQHF.

This chain uses TRBV30 with TRBJ2-7; 10 bases match TRBD1. The germline V gene has CDR1 GTSNPN and CDR2 SVGIG (reference sequence). The CDR3 has 15 amino acids. J gave up 3 bases and V 3 bases, and 8 bases lay outside the gene matches. CDR3 DNA: TGTGCCTGGAGGTTAGACAGGGGGCTTCACTACGAGCAGTACTTC. Translation gives CAWRLDRGLHYEQYF.

The V call is TRBV10-3, the J call TRBJ2-7, with unresolved D. V was pared by 10 bases and J by 1 base, with 14 bases between. This CDR3 spans 13 amino acids. In germline, CDR1 is ENHRY, CDR2 SYGVKD. CDR3 sequence reads: CARFRLASYEQYF. DNA of the CDR3: TGTGCCAGGTTTAGACTGGCATCCTACGAGCAGTACTTC.

The V and J genes are TRBV24-1 and TRBJ2-7, with 9 bases identical to TRBD1. With V trimmed by 6 bases and J by 1 base, 15 bases remained unmatched. The CDR3 totals 18 residues. Per the germline V gene, CDR1 is KGHDR and CDR2 is SFDVKD. CDR3 DNA sequence: TGTGCCACCAGTCCAAACCCTACAGGGGGCCTTTCTTCCTACGAGCAGTACTTC. Residues: CATSPNPTGGLSSYEQYF.

The rearrangement links TRBV30 to TRBJ1-2, with 8 nucleotides matching TRBD1. V dropped 1 base and J dropped 3; count of bases not matched to a gene: 4. The germline CDR1 and CDR2 sequences are GTSNPN and SVGIG (reference sequence). This CDR3 spans 14 amino acids. CDR3 nucleotide sequence: TGTGCCTGGAGTGCGACAGGGGAGGACTATGGCTACACCTTC. Its protein product is CAWSATGEDYGYTF.

This chain joins TRBV7-2 and TRBJ2-7; 11 nucleotides line up with TRBD2. CDR1 and CDR2 from the germline V gene are SGHTA and FQGNSA. V lost 4 bases, J lost 3 bases, and 8 bases stayed unmatched. The CDR3 totals 16 residues. CDR3 protein: CASSSHSGRALYEQYF. CDR3 bases: TGTGCCAGCAGCTCCCATAGCGGGAGGGCCCTCTACGAGCAGTACTTC.

This clone was picked up a small number of times. The chain uses TRBV27 and TRBJ2-7; weak D call: TRBD1 (6 bases). CDR3 size: 14 residues. V was trimmed by 5 bases and J by 5 bases, leaving 16 bases between them. Germline V CDR1 and CDR2: MNHEY, SMNVEV (reference sequence). The CDR3 spells CASSPSGHFNEQYF. The CDR3 coding sequence is TGTGCCAGCAGTCCCTCGGGACATTTCAACGAGCAGTACTTC.

The V call is TRBV28, the J call TRBJ1-1, with 9 bases matching TRBD1. Germline V gives CDR1 MDHEN, CDR2 SYDVKM. V was clipped by 5 bases and J by 3 bases; unmatched bases: 4. This CDR3 has 14 amino acids. The CDR3 nucleotides are TGTGCCAGCAGTCGACAGGGGGGGTACACTGAAGCTTTCTTT. This gives the protein CASSRQGGYTEAFF.

The genes are TRBV28 and TRBJ1-4, with TRBD1 as a possible D gene (6 bases). The CDR3 contains 13 residues. V was clipped by 6 bases and J by 8 bases, with 13 bases between them. From germline, CDR1 is MDHEN and CDR2 SYDVKM. The CDR3 spells CASRDSSTEKLFF. As DNA, the CDR3 is TGTGCCAGCAGGGACAGTTCGACGGAAAAACTGTTTTTT.

The chain recombines TRBV29-1 with TRBJ1-5; 12 bases fit TRBD1. Germline values: CDR1 SQVTM, CDR2 ANQGSEA. V gave up 5 bases and J gave up 2 bases; unmatched junction bases: 10. The CDR3 sequence is 17 residues long. CDR3 protein: CSVQLPGQGAGNQPQHF. The CDR3 DNA follows: TGCAGCGTTCAACTACCGGGACAGGGGGCCGGCAATCAGCCCCAGCATTTT.

The CDR3: CASSETLVYGYTF. For the CDR3, the DNA is TGTGCCAGCAGTGAGACTCTAGTCTATGGCTACACCTTC. This sequence joins TRBV6-1 and TRBJ1-2; D call uncertain. In germline, CDR1 is MNHNS, CDR2 SASEGT. The CDR3 length is 13 residues. V lost 3 bases to trimming and J lost 4 bases, with 9 bases between them.